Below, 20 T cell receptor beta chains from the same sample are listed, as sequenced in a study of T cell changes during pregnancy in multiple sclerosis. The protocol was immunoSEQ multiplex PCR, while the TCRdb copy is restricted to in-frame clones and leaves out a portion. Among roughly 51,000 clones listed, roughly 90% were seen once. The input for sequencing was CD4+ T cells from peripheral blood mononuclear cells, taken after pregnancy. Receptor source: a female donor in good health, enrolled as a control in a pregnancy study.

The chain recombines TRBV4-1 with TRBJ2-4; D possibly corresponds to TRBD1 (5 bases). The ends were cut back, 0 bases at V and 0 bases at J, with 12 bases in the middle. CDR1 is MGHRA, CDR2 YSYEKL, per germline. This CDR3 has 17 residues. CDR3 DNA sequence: TGCGCCAGCAGCCAAGATAGGGGCAGCTTAGCCAAAAACATTCAGTACTTC. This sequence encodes CASSQDRGSLAKNIQYF.

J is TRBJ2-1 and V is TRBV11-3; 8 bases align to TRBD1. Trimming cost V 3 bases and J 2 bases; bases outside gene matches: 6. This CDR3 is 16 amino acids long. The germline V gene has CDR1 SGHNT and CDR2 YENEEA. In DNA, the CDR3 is TGTGCCAGCAGCTTGGGACAGGTAGGCCCCTACAATGAGCAGTTCTTC. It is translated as CASSLGQVGPYNEQFF.

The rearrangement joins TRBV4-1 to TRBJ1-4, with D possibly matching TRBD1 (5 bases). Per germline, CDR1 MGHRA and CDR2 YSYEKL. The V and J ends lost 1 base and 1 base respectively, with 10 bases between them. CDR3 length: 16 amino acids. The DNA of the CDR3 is TGCGCCAGCAGCCAAGGGCAGGGTGGAACTAATGAAAAACTGTTTTTT. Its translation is CASSQGQGGTNEKLFF.

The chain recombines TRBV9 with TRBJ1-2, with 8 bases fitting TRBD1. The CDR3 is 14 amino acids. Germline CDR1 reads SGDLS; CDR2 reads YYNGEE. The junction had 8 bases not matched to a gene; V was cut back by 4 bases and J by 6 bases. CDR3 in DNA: TGTGCCAGCAGCCCCAGGGACAGGTCCCATGGCTACACCTTC. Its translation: CASSPRDRSHGYTF.

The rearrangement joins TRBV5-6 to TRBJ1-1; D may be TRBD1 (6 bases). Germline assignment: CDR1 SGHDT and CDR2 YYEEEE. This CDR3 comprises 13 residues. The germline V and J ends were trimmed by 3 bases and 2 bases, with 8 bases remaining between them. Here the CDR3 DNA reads TGTGCCAGCAGCTGGGACAAAAACACTGAAGCTTTCTTT. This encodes CASSWDKNTEAFF.

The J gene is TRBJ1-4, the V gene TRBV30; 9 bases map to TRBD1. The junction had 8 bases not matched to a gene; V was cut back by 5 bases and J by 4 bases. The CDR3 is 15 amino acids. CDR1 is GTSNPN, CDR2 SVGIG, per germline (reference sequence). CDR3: CAWLRKGQGNEKLFF. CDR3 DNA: TGTGCCTGGTTACGGAAGGGACAGGGTAATGAAAAACTGTTTTTT. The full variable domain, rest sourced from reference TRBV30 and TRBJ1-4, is SQTIHQWPATLVQPVGSPLSLECTVEGTSNPNLYWYRQAAGRGLQLLFYSVGIGQISSEVPQNLSASRPQDRQFILSSKKLLLSDSGFYLCAWLRKGQGNEKLFFGSGTQLSVL.

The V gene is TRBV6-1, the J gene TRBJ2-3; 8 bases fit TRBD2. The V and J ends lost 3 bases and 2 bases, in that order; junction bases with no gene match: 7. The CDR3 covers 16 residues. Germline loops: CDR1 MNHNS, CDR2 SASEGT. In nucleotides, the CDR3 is TGTGCCAGCAGTGATTGGGGCGGGGGGACCACAGATACGCAGTATTTT. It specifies CASSDWGGGTTDTQYF.

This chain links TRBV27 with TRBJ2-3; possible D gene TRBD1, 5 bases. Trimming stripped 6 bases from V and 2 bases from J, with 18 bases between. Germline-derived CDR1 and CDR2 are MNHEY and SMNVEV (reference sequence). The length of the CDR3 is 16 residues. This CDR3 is CASSSLGAGSTDTQYF. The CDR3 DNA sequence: TGTGCCAGCAGCTCCCTTGGGGCAGGGTCCACAGATACGCAGTATTTT.

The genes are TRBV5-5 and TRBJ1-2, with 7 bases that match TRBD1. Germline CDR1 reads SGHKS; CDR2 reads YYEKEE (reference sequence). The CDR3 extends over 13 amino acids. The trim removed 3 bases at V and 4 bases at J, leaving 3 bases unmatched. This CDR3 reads CASSSPGGYGYTF. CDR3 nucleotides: TGTGCCAGCAGCTCCCCAGGGGGCTATGGCTACACCTTC.

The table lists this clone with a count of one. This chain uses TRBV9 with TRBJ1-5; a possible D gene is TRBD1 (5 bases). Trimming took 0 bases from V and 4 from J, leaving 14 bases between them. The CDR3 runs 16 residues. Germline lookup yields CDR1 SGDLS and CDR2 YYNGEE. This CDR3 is CASSVAIGGRNQPQHF. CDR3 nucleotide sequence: TGTGCCAGCAGCGTAGCTATCGGGGGACGGAATCAGCCCCAGCATTTT.

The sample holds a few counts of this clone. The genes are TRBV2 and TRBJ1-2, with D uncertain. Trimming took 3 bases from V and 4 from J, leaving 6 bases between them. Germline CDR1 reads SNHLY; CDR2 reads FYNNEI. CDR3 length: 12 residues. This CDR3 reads CASSERGYGYTF. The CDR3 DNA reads TGTGCCAGCAGTGAGCGGGGCTATGGCTACACCTTC.

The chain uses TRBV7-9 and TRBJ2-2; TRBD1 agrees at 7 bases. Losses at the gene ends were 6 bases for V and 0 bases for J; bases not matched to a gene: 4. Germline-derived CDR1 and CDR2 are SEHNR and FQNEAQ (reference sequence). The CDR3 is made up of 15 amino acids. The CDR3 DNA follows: TGTGCCAGCAGGCCCGGGACAGCGAACACCGGGGAGCTGTTTTTT. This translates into CASRPGTANTGELFF.

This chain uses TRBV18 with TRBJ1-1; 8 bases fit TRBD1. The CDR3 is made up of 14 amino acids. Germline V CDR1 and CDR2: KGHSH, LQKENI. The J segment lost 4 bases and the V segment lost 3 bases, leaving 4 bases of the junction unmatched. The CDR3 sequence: CASSPGTGRTEAFF. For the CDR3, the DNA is TGTGCCAGCTCACCCGGGACAGGACGCACTGAAGCTTTCTTT.

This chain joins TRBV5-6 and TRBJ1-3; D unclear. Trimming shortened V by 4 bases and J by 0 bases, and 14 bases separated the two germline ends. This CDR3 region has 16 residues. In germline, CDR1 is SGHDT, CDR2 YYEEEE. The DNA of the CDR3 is TGTGCCAGCAGCCGATGGCCGGGAAACTCTGGAAACACCATATATTTT. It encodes CASSRWPGNSGNTIYF.

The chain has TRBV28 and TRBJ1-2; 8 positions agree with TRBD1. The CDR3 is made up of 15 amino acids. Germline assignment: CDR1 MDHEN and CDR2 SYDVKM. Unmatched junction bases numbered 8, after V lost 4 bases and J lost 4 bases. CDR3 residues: CASSSRQGLSYGYTF. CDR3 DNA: TGTGCCAGCAGTTCCCGACAGGGGCTAAGCTATGGCTACACCTTC.

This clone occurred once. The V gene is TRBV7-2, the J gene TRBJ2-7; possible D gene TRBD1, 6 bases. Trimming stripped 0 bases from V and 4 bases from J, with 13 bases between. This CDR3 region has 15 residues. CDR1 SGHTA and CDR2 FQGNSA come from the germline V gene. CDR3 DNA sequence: TGTGCCAGCAGCTTAGCGCTAGGGGGTGTATACGAGCAGTACTTC. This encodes CASSLALGGVYEQYF.

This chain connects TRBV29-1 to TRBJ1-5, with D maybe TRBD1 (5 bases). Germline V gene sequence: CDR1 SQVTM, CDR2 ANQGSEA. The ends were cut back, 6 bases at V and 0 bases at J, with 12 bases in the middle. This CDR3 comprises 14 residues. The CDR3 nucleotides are TGCAGCGTAAGGGGCATGAATAGCAATCAGCCCCAGCATTTT. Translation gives CSVRGMNSNQPQHF.

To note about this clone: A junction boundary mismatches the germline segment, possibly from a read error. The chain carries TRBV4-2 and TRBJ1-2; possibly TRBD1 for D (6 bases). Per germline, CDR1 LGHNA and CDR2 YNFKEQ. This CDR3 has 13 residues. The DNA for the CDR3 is TGTGCCAGCAGCGCCTCAGGGGAGTATGACTACACCTTC. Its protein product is CASSASGEYDYTF.

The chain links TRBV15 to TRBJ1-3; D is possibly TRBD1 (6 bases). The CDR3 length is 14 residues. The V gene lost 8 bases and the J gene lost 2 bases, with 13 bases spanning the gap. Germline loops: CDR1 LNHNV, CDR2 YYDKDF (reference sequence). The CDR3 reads CATATGTPGNTIYF. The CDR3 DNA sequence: TGTGCCACCGCTACCGGGACACCTGGAAACACCATATATTTT. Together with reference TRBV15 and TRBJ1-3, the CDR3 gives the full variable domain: DAMVIQNPRYQVTQFGKPVTLSCSQTLNHNVMYWYQQKSSQAPKLLFHYYDKDFNNEADTPDNFQSRRPNTSFCFLDIRSPGLGDTAMYLCATATGTPGNTIYFGEGSWLTVV.

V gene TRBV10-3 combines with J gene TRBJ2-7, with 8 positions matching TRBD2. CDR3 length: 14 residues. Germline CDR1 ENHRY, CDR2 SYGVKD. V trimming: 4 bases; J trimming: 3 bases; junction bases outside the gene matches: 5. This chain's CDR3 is CAISVGGDNYEQYF. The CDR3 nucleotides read TGTGCCATCAGTGTCGGGGGGGACAACTACGAGCAGTACTTC.